The sequence of this T cell receptor (beta chain) was determined in a study of molecular identifiers for immune sequencing clone quantification. Background on the study: Sequencing covered four of five parts into which replicate RNA from about 20,000 or 100,000 naive CD8 cells was split.

This clonotype appeared a few times. The CDR3 sequence is 13 residues long. Germline loops: CDR1 DFQATT, CDR2 SNEGSKA (reference sequence). Deletions cut 0 bases from V and 5 bases from J, with 7 bases between. Making the bulk TCR libraries relied on previously described methods and listed TCR primers. TCRdb recomputed calls from the PCR reads with MiXCR, one row per CDR3 protein. The sample consists of roughly 320,000 distinct CDR3 sequences, over 20% of them appearing once. Sequenced input: naive CD8+ T cells from blood, with Jurkat cell RNA spiked in. Subset in this sample: FACS-sorted CD8+CD4-CCR7+CD45RA+ naive T cells. The J gene is TRBJ1-4, the V gene TRBV20-1; D might be TRBD1 (5 bases). This sequence originates from a human donor in good health. Some libraries in this study had Jurkat cell RNA spiked in. CDR3 nucleotides: TGCAGTGCTAGAGACAGGGAAAATGAAAAACTGTTTTTT. As protein: CSARDRENEKLFF.